This T cell receptor (beta chain) is from a study of blood T cell repertoires in COVID-19. Across the whole study: COVID-19 samples, acute and convalescent, were from the United States, Italy and Spain. In each case, the material was cDNA or gDNA derived from T cells, B-cell-depleted T cells, or PBMCs.

CDR1 is MGHRA, CDR2 YSYEKL, per germline. This CDR3 is built from 16 residues. Trimming stripped 4 bases from V and 2 bases from J, with 15 bases between. Original analysis: For nucleated cells, counts were estimated from reference gene primer amplification. Sequencing used immunoSEQ multiplex PCR; TCRdb keeps in-frame clones, though not all of them. Clonal size and the V and J genes are those of that table, whereas D and trimming came from the DNA. The sample lists over 140,000 clones; over 65% were seen once. Sequencing was performed on peripheral blood. This receptor was obtained from a woman of 80 years or more with active or convalescent COVID-19. This chain joins TRBV4-1 and TRBJ1-5, with D possibly TRBD1 on 6 matching bases. The CDR3 here is CASSLQGGGGNQPQHF. DNA for the CDR3: TGCGCCAGCAGCCTGCAAGGGGGGGGAGGCAATCAGCCCCAGCATTTT.